The 26 T cell receptor beta chains below all came from one sample that was sequenced in a study of blood T cell repertoires in COVID-19. This table comes from immunoSEQ multiplex PCR, and its TCRdb copy is limited to in-frame clones, with some not included. The sample includes about 380,000 clones, around 85% seen only once; the top ten take about 3.6%. The sequenced sample was peripheral blood. These receptors all come from a woman aged 18-29 years with acute or convalescent COVID-19.

This chain connects TRBV2 to TRBJ1-1; tentative D call: TRBD1 (5 bases). The V end was cut by 3 bases, the J end by 3 bases, with 14 bases between. The CDR3 covers 15 residues. Germline V gene lookup returns CDR1 SNHLY and CDR2 FYNNEI. CDR3 sequence (DNA): TGTGCCAGCAGTGAGGGCCTGGAGGGGTACACTGAAGCTTTCTTT. Translation gives CASSEGLEGYTEAFF. The full variable domain, completed using reference TRBV2 and TRBJ1-1, is EPEVTQTPSHQVTQMGQEVILRCVPISNHLYFYWYRQILGQKVEFLVSFYNNEISEKSEIFDDQFSVERPDGSNFTLKIRSTKLEDSAMYFCASSEGLEGYTEAFFGQGTRLTVV.

This sequence joins TRBV7-9 and TRBJ2-1; 7 bases are shared with TRBD2. The CDR3 is 15 amino acids. With 0 bases clipped from V and 6 bases from J, the junction kept 5 bases outside the gene matches. CDR1 and CDR2 from the germline V gene are SEHNR and FQNEAQ (reference sequence). CDR3 loop: CASSLAAGVVNEQFF. As DNA, the CDR3 is TGTGCCAGCAGCTTAGCGGCGGGAGTAGTCAATGAGCAGTTCTTC.

This rearrangement joins TRBV6-2 or TRBV6-3 to TRBJ1-5, with D possibly TRBD1 on 5 matching bases. Germline lookup yields CDR1 MNHEY and CDR2 SVGEGT. The CDR3 length is 18 residues. V was clipped by 6 bases and J by 1 base, with 22 bases between them. CDR3 amino acids: CASSPGRYLGGSNQPQHF. CDR3 DNA sequence: TGTGCCAGCAGCCCCGGACGTTATTTGGGGGGAAGCAATCAGCCCCAGCATTTT.

This clone showed up just a few times. Its ends do not fully match the called genes, so a read error is possible. The CDR3 DNA reads TGCGCCAGCAGCTTGGAGACAGGGGGCAAACAGCCCCAGCATTTT. It is translated as CASSLETGGKQPQHF. The chain couples TRBV5-1 to TRBJ1-5, with 10 bases identical to TRBD1. The CDR3 loop spans 15 amino acids. The germline V gene encodes CDR1 SGHRS and CDR2 YFSETQ.

The chain combines TRBV2 with TRBJ1-2; D not resolved. The germline gives CDR1 SNHLY, CDR2 FYNNEI. The CDR3 is made up of 13 amino acids. V was clipped by 8 bases and J by 8 bases, with 18 bases between them. CDR3 coding DNA: TGTGCCAGCGGTAGACCTACCAGCGAGGGCTACACCTTC. Translating gives CASGRPTSEGYTF.

The J gene is TRBJ2-3, the V gene TRBV2; TRBD1 matches at 8 bases. The V gene end was trimmed by 5 bases and the J gene end by 5 bases; junction bases not matched to a gene: 3. The CDR3 length is 13 residues. Germline-derived CDR1 and CDR2 are SNHLY and FYNNEI. CDR3 amino acids: CASSFGQGDTQYF. In nucleotides, the CDR3 is TGTGCCAGCAGTTTCGGACAGGGAGATACGCAGTATTTT.

CDR3 in amino acids: CASSETGEHTYSNQPQHF. In DNA form, the CDR3 reads TGTGCCAGCAGCGAAACGGGGGAACACACGTATAGCAATCAGCCCCAGCATTTT. The chain is built from TRBV2 and TRBJ1-5, with D possibly TRBD1 on 5 matching bases. The CDR3 has 18 residues. Germline V gene sequence: CDR1 SNHLY, CDR2 FYNNEI. V was pared by 6 bases and J by 0 bases, with 21 bases between.

The gene calls are TRBV11-2 and TRBJ2-5; D may be TRBD1 (6 bases). Germline values: CDR1 SGHAT, CDR2 FQNNGV. This CDR3 contains 12 residues. V was clipped by 4 bases and J by 5 bases, with 8 bases between them. CDR3 coding DNA: TGTGCCAGCAGCTCCCAGGGGGAGACCCAGTACTTC. It is translated as CASSSQGETQYF.

The chain uses TRBV19 and TRBJ1-3, with TRBD1 as a possible D gene (5 bases). There are 17 residues in the CDR3. V lost 0 bases, J lost 1 base, and 13 bases lay in between. Germline V gives CDR1 LNHDA, CDR2 SQIVND (reference sequence). The DNA for the CDR3 is TGTGCCAGTAGTATAGAGGGCGACAGATATTCTGGAAACACCATATATTTT. Its translation is CASSIEGDRYSGNTIYF.

This clone was seen a single time. This chain's CDR3 is CAIRGTSPSGEQFF. CDR3 nucleotide sequence: TGTGCCATCAGGGGGACTAGCCCTTCTGGGGAGCAGTTCTTC. The chain combines TRBV10-3 with TRBJ2-1; 9 bases agree with TRBD2. CDR3 length equals 14 residues. Trimming removed 6 bases from V and 10 bases from J; junction bases left unmatched: 10. CDR1 is ENHRY, CDR2 SYGVKD, per germline.

The chain joins TRBV7-3 to TRBJ2-7; TRBD2 aligns across 7 bases. From germline, CDR1 is SGHTA and CDR2 FQGTGA. The V segment lost 5 bases and the J segment 0 bases; nucleotides outside the gene matches: 4. The CDR3 spans 14 residues. This CDR3 is CASSPRGDSYEQYF. The DNA for the CDR3 is TGTGCCAGCAGCCCCCGGGGGGACTCCTACGAGCAGTACTTC.

This chain joins TRBV5-1 and TRBJ1-1; D is perhaps TRBD1 (5 bases). Germline loops: CDR1 SGHRS, CDR2 YFSETQ. V shed 0 bases and J shed 4 bases, with 10 bases lying between them. The CDR3 loop spans 14 amino acids. CDR3 sequence: CASSLEGWATEAFF. In DNA, the CDR3 is TGCGCCAGCAGCTTGGAGGGGTGGGCCACTGAAGCTTTCTTT.

The chain uses TRBV9 and TRBJ2-3; D is unclear. V was clipped by 4 bases and J by 2 bases, with 14 bases between them. The germline gives CDR1 SGDLS, CDR2 YYNGEE. The CDR3 is 15 amino acids. Here the CDR3 reads CASSYGEGYTDTQYF. CDR3 sequence (DNA): TGTGCCAGCAGCTACGGAGAAGGTTACACAGATACGCAGTATTTT.

V gene TRBV5-1 combines with J gene TRBJ2-1; D gene uncertain. This CDR3 comprises 14 residues. The germline gives CDR1 SGHRS, CDR2 YFSETQ. The V end lost 2 bases, the J end lost 8 bases, and 14 bases lay between the germline ends. The chain's CDR3 is CASSFGGDLDEQFF. CDR3 DNA sequence: TGCGCCAGCAGCTTTGGCGGAGATCTAGATGAGCAGTTCTTC.

CDR3 bases: TGTGCCAGCAGCTTAGAGGTGGGACAGGCCTACTACGAGCAGTACTTC. Its translation: CASSLEVGQAYYEQYF. V is TRBV11-2 and J is TRBJ2-7, with 8 bases matching TRBD1. CDR1 SGHAT and CDR2 FQNNGV come from the germline V gene. V was clipped by 0 bases and J by 3 bases; unmatched bases: 7. This CDR3 has 16 residues.

This chain links TRBV30 with TRBJ1-4; 10 nucleotides agree with TRBD1. V trimming: 1 base; J trimming: 8 bases; junction bases outside the gene matches: 4. The germline CDR1 and CDR2 sequences are GTSNPN and SVGIG (reference sequence). The CDR3 loop spans 14 amino acids. CDR3 sequence: CAWSAGQGVEKLFF. The CDR3 bases are TGTGCCTGGAGTGCCGGACAGGGGGTGGAAAAACTGTTTTTT.

The chain uses TRBV24-1 and TRBJ2-2; 9 nucleotides line up with TRBD1. The V gene end was trimmed by 0 bases and the J gene end by 7 bases; junction bases not matched to a gene: 8. The CDR3 length is 17 residues. In germline, CDR1 is KGHDR, CDR2 SFDVKD. The CDR3 DNA is TGTGCCACCAGTGATTTGAGGCGGACAGGGGCAAACGGGGAGCTGTTTTTT. Residues: CATSDLRRTGANGELFF.

J is TRBJ2-7 and V is TRBV13; no clear D gene. The germline gives CDR1 PRHDT, CDR2 FYEKMQ (reference sequence). Deletions cut 0 bases from V and 0 bases from J, with 6 bases between. The CDR3 runs 14 residues. CDR3 DNA sequence: TGTGCCAGCAGCTTAGGCAGGAACTCCTACGAGCAGTACTTC. Protein: CASSLGRNSYEQYF. Complete variable domain (other parts from reference TRBV13 and TRBJ2-7): AAGVIQSPRHLIKEKRETATLKCYPIPRHDTVYWYQQGPGQDPQFLISFYEKMQSDKGSIPDRFSAQQFSDYHSELNMSSLELGDSALYFCASSLGRNSYEQYFGPGTRLTVT.

This clone occurred a few times. The chain recombines TRBV11-2 with TRBJ1-5; no clear D. CDR3 size: 13 residues. The V end lost 0 bases, the J end lost 6 bases, and 6 bases lay between the germline ends. Germline loops: CDR1 SGHAT, CDR2 FQNNGV. The CDR3 DNA follows: TGTGCCAGCAGCTTAGATCCCCGTCAGCCCCAGCATTTT. This codes for CASSLDPRQPQHF.

Details on this clone: Other DNA sequences in this sample translate to the same CDR3. The chain combines TRBV6-5 with TRBJ1-1, with D hard to call. Germline CDR1 and CDR2: MNHEY and SVGAGI. CDR3 length: 13 amino acids. V lost 0 bases, J lost 4 bases, and 6 bases lay in between. CDR3 nucleotides: TGTGCCAGCAGTTACTCCCGGGGCACTGAAGCTTTCTTT. It codes for CASSYSRGTEAFF.

This clone was detected a few times. This chain uses TRBV6-1 with TRBJ2-5, with a tentative D call TRBD1 (6 bases). The V and J ends lost 3 bases and 2 bases respectively, with 10 bases between them. Germline CDR1 is MNHNS and CDR2 is SASEGT. The CDR3 is 14 amino acids. Here the CDR3 DNA reads TGTGCCAGCAGTGATGCTAGGGGGCAAGAGACCCAGTACTTC. It is translated as CASSDARGQETQYF.

The CDR3 DNA is TGTGCCACCAGTGATTCTGGACAGGGATTTTACAATGAGCAGTTCTTC. Encoded protein: CATSDSGQGFYNEQFF. The chain combines TRBV24-1 with TRBJ2-1; 8 bases fit TRBD1. In germline, CDR1 is KGHDR, CDR2 SFDVKD. This CDR3 has 16 residues. Unmatched junction bases numbered 6, after V lost 2 bases and J lost 4 bases.

The chain employs TRBV5-1 and TRBJ2-4; 7 positions agree with TRBD2. Losses at the gene ends were 5 bases for V and 4 bases for J; bases not matched to a gene: 9. The CDR3 runs 15 residues. The germline CDR1 and CDR2 sequences are SGHRS and YFSETQ. CDR3 coding DNA: TGCGCCAGCAGGGCCACTAGCGCAGTAAAAAACATTCAGTACTTC. The encoded protein is CASRATSAVKNIQYF.

The chain combines TRBV9 with TRBJ1-4; no reliable D call. From germline, CDR1 is SGDLS and CDR2 YYNGEE. Trimming took 0 bases from V and 7 from J, leaving 16 bases between them. The length of the CDR3 is 16 residues. CDR3 DNA: TGTGCCAGCAGCGTAGAGGGAGGTACCTCAAGTGAAAAACTGTTTTTT. This gives the protein CASSVEGGTSSEKLFF.

The chain carries TRBV27 and TRBJ1-1, with D maybe TRBD1 (5 bases). V was shortened by 5 bases and J by 1 base, with 11 bases between the two germline ends. Germline-derived CDR1 and CDR2 are MNHEY and SMNVEV (reference sequence). The CDR3 extends over 14 amino acids. The CDR3 region has the DNA TGTGCCAGCAGTACCCGGGGGGGGAACACTGAAGCTTTCTTT. Translated: CASSTRGGNTEAFF.

The CDR3 region is CASSPGTSESRFYNEQFF. CDR3 bases: TGTGCCAGCAGTCCAGGGACTAGCGAGTCGAGGTTCTACAATGAGCAGTTCTTC. The chain recombines TRBV2 with TRBJ2-1; 10 nucleotides match TRBD2. After removal of 5 bases from V and 3 bases from J, the junction contained 13 bases not matched to a gene. The CDR3 length is 18 residues. Germline assignment: CDR1 SNHLY and CDR2 FYNNEI. Full variable domain (remainder filled in from reference TRBV2 and TRBJ2-1): EPEVTQTPSHQVTQMGQEVILRCVPISNHLYFYWYRQILGQKVEFLVSFYNNEISEKSEIFDDQFSVERPDGSNFTLKIRSTKLEDSAMYFCASSPGTSESRFYNEQFFGPGTRLTVL.